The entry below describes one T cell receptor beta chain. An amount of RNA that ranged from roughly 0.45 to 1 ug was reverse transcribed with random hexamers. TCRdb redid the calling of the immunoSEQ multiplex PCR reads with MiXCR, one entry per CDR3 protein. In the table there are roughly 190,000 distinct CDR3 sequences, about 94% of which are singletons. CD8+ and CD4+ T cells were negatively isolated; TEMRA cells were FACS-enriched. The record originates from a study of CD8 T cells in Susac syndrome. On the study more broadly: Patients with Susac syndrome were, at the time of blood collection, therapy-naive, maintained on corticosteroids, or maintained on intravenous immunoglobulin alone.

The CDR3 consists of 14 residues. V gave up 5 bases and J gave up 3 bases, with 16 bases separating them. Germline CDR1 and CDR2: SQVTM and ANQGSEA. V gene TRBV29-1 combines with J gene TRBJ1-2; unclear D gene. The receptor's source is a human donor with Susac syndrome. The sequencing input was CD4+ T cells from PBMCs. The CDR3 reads CSVRYRRLDYGYTF. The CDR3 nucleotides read TGCAGCGTTCGGTATAGACGGTTGGACTATGGCTACACCTTC.